Sequencing of this T cell receptor beta chain was carried out in a study of molecular identifiers for immune sequencing clone quantification (dated by TCRdb to about 2018). Regarding the complete study: In a replicate experiment, RNA from roughly 21,000 or 96,000 naive CD8 T cells was split into five aliquots, four of which were sequenced. This methods study used CD8 T cells to benchmark TCR RNA copy counting and molecular-identifier clustering-based TCR repertoire sequencing (MIDCIRS).

The library was prepared using PCR. Sequencing relied on a NextSeq 500. Bulk TCR libraries were generated as previously described, with the TCR primers listed in Table S5 used. Purification of total RNA was performed with the Qiagen AllPrep DNA/RNA kit. Before any analysis, reads coming from multiple sequencing runs of the same library were combined into one pool. The original pipeline was this. Reads were retained only if an exact TCR constant sequence was present, and the retained reads were trimmed to 150 nt and grouped according to their 12-nt molecular barcodes. Reads within each barcode group were sub-clustered using a 15% Levenshtein threshold, and quality-weighted consensus sequences were constructed for each RNA molecule. Non-functional sequences were filtered out, along with any lower-count sequence sitting one edit away from another sequence. Based on a fit of two negative binomial distributions, barcode sub-clusters having less than 20% of the maximum read count were discarded. TCRdb redid the processing of the public reads, applying fastp at Q25 and MiXCR, and retained in-frame beta chains. Rows matching on CDR3 protein sequence are summarized as one entry with the most common DNA and genes. It is TCRdb's table, rather than the study itself, that gives the V and J calls and clone size. This sample gives 300,000 to 400,000 distinct CDR3 sequences in total; about 23% of them show up just once. The biggest ten clones account for 0.65% to 0.75% of the sample.

Concerning this clonotype itself: Its antigen specificity is not known. No per-base quality is available; no much larger clone lies one base away.

The paper as a whole reports these results and caveats: When barcode sub-clustering was left out, chimeric consensus sequences inflated TCR diversity, with chimeras reaching as high as 47%. In CMV-specific effector cells, over 99% of molecules were held by clones above 20 RNA copies, whereas under 1% of molecules were held by such clones in naive cells. Around 2.9 recovered TCR RNA copies per cell were obtained by modeling, versus about 10 by digital PCR, implying a capture efficiency of about 30%. Identical TCR molecules sharing a barcode could cause highly expanded clone sizes to be underestimated. A single cell's worth of spiked-in Jurkat TCR RNA was reported detectable even among some 920,000 naive CD8 T cells. The naive libraries included spiked-in Jurkat TCR RNA (roughly 11 copies' worth), and this RNA is not part of the donor repertoire.

Libraries of naive CD8 T cells were built from about 21,000 to 970,000 sorted cells, with 10%, 30% or 50% of the purified RNA used. Naive CD8 T cells, defined as CD8+CD4-CCR7+CD45RA+, were FACS-sorted into RLT Plus buffer on a BD FACSAria II. Detection sensitivity was tested by spiking Jurkat RNA equal to fewer than twelve TCR copies' worth into samples containing roughly 19,000-1,000,000 naive CD8 T cells. CD8 T cells were enriched using RosetteSep CD8+ T Cell Enrichment Cocktail and Ficoll-Paque, and the enriched cells then underwent ACK red cell lysis. The TCR sequence derives from a human donor in good health. Some libraries in this study had Jurkat cell RNA spiked in. The sequencing input was naive CD8+ T cells from blood, with Jurkat cell RNA spiked in. The cell subset or site label of this sample denotes: FACS-sorted CD8+CD4-CCR7+CD45RA+ naive T cells.

The DNA sequence follows: TGCAGTGCTAGGGGCGGGACTAGCGGCGTCTCCTACAATGAGCAGTTCTTC. Translation gives CSARGGTSGVSYNEQFF. The rearranged segments are TRBV20-1 and TRBJ2-1; the central 11 bases match TRBD2. From V the trimming removes 3 bases and from J it removes 0 bases, while the gene matches leave 7 bases of the junction unaccounted for. CDR3 length: 17 amino acids, cysteine to phenylalanine. Solely the CDR3 DNA is kept, with 51 bases framed from the first base. The germline V gene (reference sequence) yields DFQATT for CDR1 and SNEGSKA for CDR2.